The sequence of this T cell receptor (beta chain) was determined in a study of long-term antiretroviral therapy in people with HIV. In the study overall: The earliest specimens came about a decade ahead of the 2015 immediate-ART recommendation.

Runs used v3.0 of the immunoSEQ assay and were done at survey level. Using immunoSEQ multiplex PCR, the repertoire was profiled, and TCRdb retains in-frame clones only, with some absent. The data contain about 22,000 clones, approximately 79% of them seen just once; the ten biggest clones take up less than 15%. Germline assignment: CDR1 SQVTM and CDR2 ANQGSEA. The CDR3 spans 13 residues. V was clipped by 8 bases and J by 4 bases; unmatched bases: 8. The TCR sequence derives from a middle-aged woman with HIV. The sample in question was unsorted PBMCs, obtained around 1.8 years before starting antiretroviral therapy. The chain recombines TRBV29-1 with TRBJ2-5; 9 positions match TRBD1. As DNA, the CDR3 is TGCAGCTCCGGACAGGGGATCGGAGAGACCCAGTACTTC. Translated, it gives CSSGQGIGETQYF.